This is a list of T cell receptor beta chains from one sample in a study of blood T cell repertoires in COVID-19. This table comes from immunoSEQ multiplex PCR, and its TCRdb copy is limited to in-frame clones, with some not included. This table holds about 76,000 clones, around nine tenths found once. Sequenced input: peripheral blood. The receptors shown here come from a man aged 25-45 years with acute or convalescent COVID-19. The CDR3 runs from the conserved cysteine through the conserved F or W. The D gene is left open where the match is weak. Some rows mark clone size as missing; the rest say once, few, many or name a class of expanded clone.

d_gene: TRBD2; abundance: -; v_gene: TRBV6-6; j_gene: TRBJ2-1; CDR3nt: TGTGCCAGCAGATCGTCTAGCGGGAGTAGGAATGAGCAGTTCTTC; CDR3aa: CASRSSSGSRNEQFF
d_gene: -; abundance: -; v_gene: TRBV30; j_gene: TRBJ2-4; CDR3nt: TGTGCCTGGAGCCAACCGGACATTCAGTACTTC; CDR3aa: CAWSQPDIQYF
d_gene: -; abundance: -; v_gene: TRBV9; j_gene: TRBJ1-2; CDR3nt: TGTGCCAGCAGCCCCGGTGGGAGGGGCTACACCTTC; CDR3aa: CASSPGGRGYTF
d_gene: -; abundance: few; v_gene: TRBV19; j_gene: TRBJ2-1; CDR3nt: TGTGCCAGTAGTATGATCCAGGGCACGGTGGATGAGCAGTTCTTC; CDR3aa: CASSMIQGTVDEQFF
d_gene: TRBD2; abundance: -; v_gene: TRBV19; j_gene: TRBJ2-2; CDR3nt: TGTGCCATTTCTAACTCTCGGGAGGTCGACACCGGGGAGCTGTTTTTT; CDR3aa: CAISNSREVDTGELFF
d_gene: -; abundance: -; v_gene: TRBV4-1; j_gene: TRBJ2-5; CDR3nt: TGCGCCAGCAGCCAAAAGCCGGGGACCCAGTACTTC; CDR3aa: CASSQKPGTQYF
d_gene: -; abundance: -; v_gene: TRBV28; j_gene: TRBJ2-7; CDR3nt: TGTGCCAGCAGCGCATCGCGCCCTAACTCCTACGAGCAGTACTTC; CDR3aa: CASSASRPNSYEQYF
d_gene: TRBD2; abundance: few; v_gene: TRBV28; j_gene: TRBJ2-7; CDR3nt: TGTGCCAGCAGTTTACCGTCCTCCCTAGCGGGGATCGGGGACGAGACCTACGAGCAGTACTTC; CDR3aa: CASSLPSSLAGIGDETYEQYF
d_gene: TRBD1; abundance: many; v_gene: TRBV7-2; j_gene: TRBJ2-5; CDR3nt: TGTGCCAGCAGCAGGGGGCGCGAGACCCAGTACTTC; CDR3aa: CASSRGRETQYF
d_gene: -; abundance: few; v_gene: TRBV7-9; j_gene: TRBJ1-6; CDR3nt: TGTGCCAGCAGACAGGAGCATAATTCACCCCTCCACTTT; CDR3aa: CASRQEHNSPLHF
d_gene: -; abundance: -; v_gene: TRBV2; j_gene: TRBJ1-5; CDR3nt: TGTGCCAGCAGTGCGGACAGCTCCGCGAGGCCCCAGCATTTT; CDR3aa: CASSADSSARPQHF
d_gene: TRBD2; abundance: few; v_gene: TRBV28; j_gene: TRBJ2-7; CDR3nt: TGTGCCAGCAGTTTAATGGTAGCGGGAGACGAGCAGTACTTC; CDR3aa: CASSLMVAGDEQYF
d_gene: TRBD1; abundance: -; v_gene: TRBV11-2; j_gene: TRBJ1-4; CDR3nt: TGTGCCAGCAGCTTAGTGGTGAGGACAGGCGGCGGTGAAAAACTGTTTTTT; CDR3aa: CASSLVVRTGGGEKLFF
d_gene: TRBD2; abundance: -; v_gene: TRBV10-3; j_gene: TRBJ2-1; CDR3nt: TGTGCCATCAGTGAGCCGACTAGCGGGAGGGAAGGTGAGCAGTTCTTC; CDR3aa: CAISEPTSGREGEQFF
d_gene: -; abundance: -; v_gene: TRBV29-1; j_gene: TRBJ2-7; CDR3nt: TGCAGCGTTGAAGAGTCGGGTCAGGGAAACTACGAGCAGTACTTC; CDR3aa: CSVEESGQGNYEQYF
d_gene: TRBD2; abundance: -; v_gene: TRBV2; j_gene: TRBJ2-7; CDR3nt: TGTGCCAGCATAGGTCTAGCGGAAATCTACGAGCAGTACTTC; CDR3aa: CASIGLAEIYEQYF
d_gene: -; abundance: -; v_gene: TRBV19; j_gene: TRBJ2-2; CDR3nt: TGTGCCAGTAATGGAGGGATCGACGGGGAGCTGTTTTTT; CDR3aa: CASNGGIDGELFF
d_gene: TRBD2; abundance: -; v_gene: TRBV6-5; j_gene: TRBJ2-7; CDR3nt: TGTGCCAGCAGCGGGACTAGCGGGGCCTACGAGCAGTACTTC; CDR3aa: CASSGTSGAYEQYF
d_gene: -; abundance: -; v_gene: TRBV3-1/TRBV3-2; j_gene: TRBJ2-5; CDR3nt: TGTGCCAGCAGCCTACCCAGCGGAGGGGAGACCCAGTACTTC; CDR3aa: CASSLPSGGETQYF
d_gene: TRBD2; abundance: few; v_gene: TRBV7-3; j_gene: TRBJ2-1; CDR3nt: TGTGCCAGCAGTTTTAGCGGGGACAATGAGCAGTTCTTC; CDR3aa: CASSFSGDNEQFF
d_gene: -; abundance: -; v_gene: TRBV27; j_gene: TRBJ2-7; CDR3nt: TGTGCCAGCAGCTGGGACTCTACCGCATCCTACGAGCAGTACTTC; CDR3aa: CASSWDSTASYEQYF
d_gene: -; abundance: -; v_gene: TRBV28; j_gene: TRBJ2-7; CDR3nt: TGTGCCAGCAGGTTTGAAGGAATCGGGTACGAGCAGTACTTC; CDR3aa: CASRFEGIGYEQYF
d_gene: TRBD1; abundance: -; v_gene: TRBV14; j_gene: TRBJ1-2; CDR3nt: TGTGCCAGCAGCCAAGGACTTGGGACAGATTATGGCTACACCTTC; CDR3aa: CASSQGLGTDYGYTF
d_gene: -; abundance: -; v_gene: TRBV18; j_gene: TRBJ2-1; CDR3nt: TGTGCCAGCTCACCAACAGGGATTAGGCATGAGCAGTTCTTC; CDR3aa: CASSPTGIRHEQFF
d_gene: TRBD1; abundance: -; v_gene: TRBV6-5; j_gene: TRBJ2-7; CDR3nt: TGTGCCAGCACCAAAGGGACAGGGGGCTACGAGCAGTACTTC; CDR3aa: CASTKGTGGYEQYF
d_gene: -; abundance: -; v_gene: TRBV9; j_gene: TRBJ2-1; CDR3nt: TGTGCCAGCAGCGTAGTAGGGGAATACAATGAGCAGTTCTTC; CDR3aa: CASSVVGEYNEQFF
d_gene: TRBD2; abundance: -; v_gene: TRBV28; j_gene: TRBJ2-7; CDR3nt: TGTGCCAGCAGTTTCGGGGGGAGCGTGAAAGAGCAGTACTTC; CDR3aa: CASSFGGSVKEQYF
d_gene: -; abundance: -; v_gene: TRBV5-1; j_gene: TRBJ1-1; CDR3nt: TGCGCCAGTCACCTCGGGGGGTCGAACACTGAAGCTTTCTTT; CDR3aa: CASHLGGSNTEAFF
d_gene: -; abundance: -; v_gene: TRBV5-4; j_gene: TRBJ2-1; CDR3nt: TGTGCCAGCAGCTTGGGTGGGAGCCCCTACAATGAGCAGTTCTTC; CDR3aa: CASSLGGSPYNEQFF
d_gene: -; abundance: -; v_gene: TRBV24-1; j_gene: TRBJ1-5; CDR3nt: TGTGCCACCTCGGGGGGGGATCAGCCCCAGCATTTT; CDR3aa: CATSGGDQPQHF
d_gene: TRBD2; abundance: -; v_gene: TRBV5-4; j_gene: TRBJ2-3; CDR3nt: TGTGCCAGCAGCTTGGCGTCTAGCGGGTATCCAGATACGCAGTATTTT; CDR3aa: CASSLASSGYPDTQYF
d_gene: -; abundance: -; v_gene: TRBV19; j_gene: TRBJ2-1; CDR3nt: TGTGCCAGTAGGGGGGCCTCGGGAACCTCCTACAATGAGCAGTTCTTC; CDR3aa: CASRGASGTSYNEQFF
d_gene: -; abundance: -; v_gene: TRBV19; j_gene: TRBJ1-4; CDR3nt: TGTGCCAGTAGTATTCTGCCCAGGGGAACTAATGAAAAACTGTTTTTT; CDR3aa: CASSILPRGTNEKLFF
d_gene: -; abundance: many; v_gene: TRBV11-2; j_gene: TRBJ2-3; CDR3nt: TGTGCCAGCAGCTCCCCTGGGAGGACACGGACCACAGATACGCAGTATTTT; CDR3aa: CASSSPGRTRTTDTQYF
d_gene: TRBD2; abundance: -; v_gene: TRBV4-3; j_gene: TRBJ2-1; CDR3nt: TGCGCCAGCAGCCAAGATCGTGCGGGAGTGTCCTACAATGAGCAGTTCTTC; CDR3aa: CASSQDRAGVSYNEQFF
d_gene: -; abundance: -; v_gene: TRBV30; j_gene: TRBJ1-6; CDR3nt: TGTGCCTGGGGACGTGGAGAGTCCCTCCACTTT; CDR3aa: CAWGRGESLHF
d_gene: TRBD1; abundance: -; v_gene: TRBV27; j_gene: TRBJ2-7; CDR3nt: TGTGCCAGCAGTCCAGGGACAGCCTACGAGCAGTACTTC; CDR3aa: CASSPGTAYEQYF
d_gene: -; abundance: -; v_gene: TRBV19; j_gene: TRBJ2-1; CDR3nt: TGTGCCAGTAGCCTGGGGGGAAAGGGGTTGGGTGAGCAGTTCTTC; CDR3aa: CASSLGGKGLGEQFF
d_gene: -; abundance: -; v_gene: TRBV19; j_gene: TRBJ2-5; CDR3nt: TGTGCCAGTAGTCCGTCGTGGCAGGGAGGTCAAGAGACCCAGTACTTC; CDR3aa: CASSPSWQGGQETQYF
d_gene: TRBD1; abundance: -; v_gene: TRBV2; j_gene: TRBJ2-6; CDR3nt: TGTGCCAGCAGTTCCACAGGGGTCGGGGCCAACGTCCTGACTTTC; CDR3aa: CASSSTGVGANVLTF
d_gene: TRBD1; abundance: -; v_gene: TRBV28; j_gene: TRBJ1-2; CDR3nt: TGTGCCAGCAGTAATCCGGGACAGTTTACCCCGTCTCTTAGTTACACCTTC; CDR3aa: CASSNPGQFTPSLSYTF
d_gene: TRBD2; abundance: -; v_gene: TRBV2; j_gene: TRBJ2-7; CDR3nt: TGTGCCAGCAGAGGACTAGCAGGGTCCTACGAGCAGTACTTC; CDR3aa: CASRGLAGSYEQYF
d_gene: -; abundance: -; v_gene: TRBV5-6; j_gene: TRBJ1-2; CDR3nt: TGTGCCAGCAGCTTAACAGGGTACAACTATGGCTACACCTTC; CDR3aa: CASSLTGYNYGYTF
d_gene: TRBD2; abundance: -; v_gene: TRBV30; j_gene: TRBJ2-2; CDR3nt: TGTGCCTGGAAGAGTCTAGCGGGAGTAGGCGGGGAGCTGTTTTTT; CDR3aa: CAWKSLAGVGGELFF
d_gene: -; abundance: -; v_gene: TRBV6-1; j_gene: TRBJ1-2; CDR3nt: TGTGCCAGCAGTGAAGAAGCCAACTATGGCTACACCTTC; CDR3aa: CASSEEANYGYTF
d_gene: TRBD2; abundance: -; v_gene: TRBV7-2; j_gene: TRBJ2-7; CDR3nt: TGTGCCAGCAGCTATTACTCGGGAGGACATTACGAGCAGTACTTC; CDR3aa: CASSYYSGGHYEQYF
d_gene: TRBD1; abundance: -; v_gene: TRBV19; j_gene: TRBJ1-5; CDR3nt: TGTGCCAGTAGTATCCGGACAGGGGGATATAGCAATCAGCCCCAGCATTTT; CDR3aa: CASSIRTGGYSNQPQHF